The clone carrying this TCR beta chain was counted at least ten times. Its specificity is not known. TCRdb re-analysed the RT-PCR reads in MiXCR, keeping a single row per CDR3 protein. The sample records approximately 230,000 distinct CDR3 sequences, 12% being singletons. This specimen comes from a study of response to subunit inactivated influenza vaccine. With 5 bases removed from V and 3 bases from J, the gap between germline ends came to 8 bases. Germline assignment: CDR1 SGHTA and CDR2 FQGNSA. This CDR3 spans 12 amino acids. Study findings and constraints: Each seasonal influenza vaccination, the authors suggested, recruits few new T cells.

The chain combines TRBV7-2 with TRBJ2-7; D perhaps matches TRBD1 (5 bases). This TCR was recovered from a man in his forties or fifties who received an inactivated influenza vaccine. The material sequenced was non-naive T cells sorted from PBMCs, taken 14 to 15 days before vaccination. CDR3 in amino acids: CASSVRDYEQYF. The CDR3 bases are TGTGCCAGCAGCGTCAGGGACTACGAGCAGTACTTC. The variable domain in full, with the rest retrieved from reference TRBV7-2 and TRBJ2-7, is GAGVSQSPSNKVTEKGKDVELRCDPISGHTALYWYRQSLGQGLEFLIYFQGNSAPDKSGLPSDRFSAERTGGSVSTLTIQRTQQEDSAVYLCASSVRDYEQYFGPGTRLTVT.